This T cell receptor beta chain was recorded in a study of shared clonotypes between healthy human individuals. Across the whole study: The donors, a couple of women and three men, were aged 18 to 49.

Samples underwent the assay at deep level. Assay: immunoSEQ multiplex PCR; the TCRdb copy retains only in-frame clones and omits some. The sample yields a few million clones, 85% to 95% seen once. To note about this clone: Its antigen remains unidentified.

Whole-study findings and limits: Owing to a small donor count, the genetic and exposure-history diversity represented was limited.

CDR3 length: 15 residues. Germline CDR1 reads MNHEY; CDR2 reads SVGAGI. After removal of 6 bases from V and 6 bases from J, the junction contained 8 bases not matched to a gene. The V gene is TRBV6-5, the J gene TRBJ1-5, with 10 positions matching TRBD1. This receptor was identified in a man aged 18 to 29 in good health. Some clones in this sample may be carry-over from other donors' samples. The source material was naive CD4+ T cells from PBMCs. The subset here: CD45RA+ positively selected. The CDR3 nucleotides are TGTGCCAGCAGACCCGGGACAGGGGTCGGTCAGCCCCAGCATTTT. This gives the protein CASRPGTGVGQPQHF.